This TCR beta chain stems from a study of CD8 T cells in ankylosing spondylitis. Study-level results: Reportedly, disease-linked clones are significantly enriched in ankylosing spondylitis patients' matched synovial fluid. Reactive arthritis synovial fluid and blood previously showed some of these motif variants. What seemed typical of ankylosing spondylitis blood was a TCR beta motif built from several highly homologous variants.

Libraries of TCR beta came from quantitative 5'-RACE with molecular barcodes. TCRdb reprocessed the 5' RACE reads via MiXCR and lists one record per CDR3 protein. Of hundreds of thousands of distinct CDR3 sequences in the sample, around 11% are singletons; the top ten hold 0.51%. Trimming cost V 3 bases and J 0 bases, with 12 bases left between them. Germline CDR1 SGHRS, CDR2 YFSETQ. This CDR3 spans 15 amino acids. A few counts support this clonotype. Its antigen is unidentified. V is TRBV5-1 and J is TRBJ1-1, with D hard to call. This sequence originates from a male donor with ankylosing spondylitis. Sequencing was done on a sample of blood, either unsorted or a sorted T cell fraction (not recorded which). The CDR3 here is CASSSNSVLNTEAFF. The CDR3 nucleotides read TGCGCCAGCAGCTCGAACTCCGTCTTGAACACTGAAGCTTTCTTT.